This T cell receptor beta chain was sequenced in a study of T cells in Graves' hyperthyroidism and ophthalmopathy. The source material, RNA transcripts, was used to amplify TCR beta CDR3 regions. During a first-round RT-PCR of the TCR CDR3, the HTBI primer set was used. TCRdb recomputed calls from the multiplex PCR reads with MiXCR, one row per CDR3 protein. The repertoire holds 250,000 to 400,000 distinct CDR3 sequences, with approximately 15% as singletons. Notes on the study in general: Peripheral blood also featured most of the thyroid clonotypes expanded above 0.001.

The CDR3 loop spans 10 amino acids. The germline gives CDR1 SEHNR, CDR2 FQNEAQ (reference sequence). V was pared by 6 bases and J by 5 bases, with 5 bases between. This clonotype was recorded at least ten times. Its antigen remains unidentified. This receptor was obtained from a woman between 40 and 55 years old with Graves' ophthalmopathy. This chain uses TRBV7-9 with TRBJ2-7; D remains ambiguous. Specimen: blood. CDR3 bases: TGTGCCAGCAGTGGTAACGAGCAGTACTTC. This translates into CASSGNEQYF.